The following is a TCR beta chain sequence with its context. This specimen comes from a study of shared clonotypes between healthy human individuals. Across the study: Ranging from 18 to 49 in age, donors were a couple of women and three men.

The donor cohort consisted entirely of Caucasian adults residing in Nashville, Tennessee. Original handling: ImmunoSEQ yielded junction-only sequences lacking quality scores, so filtering differed. Assay: immunoSEQ multiplex PCR; the TCRdb copy retains only in-frame clones and omits some. That table gives V, J and clone size, and the DNA gave D and trimming. Here the sample spans over 400,000 clones, 70% to 80% being singletons. This CDR3 is 13 amino acids long. V gave up 5 bases and J gave up 4 bases; unmatched junction bases: 5. Germline loops: CDR1 GTSNPN, CDR2 SVGIG (reference sequence). V and J are TRBV30 and TRBJ2-1; TRBD1 agrees at 7 bases. Sequenced input: PBMCs. The TCR originated in a woman in her 40s in good health. Some clones in this sample may be carry-over from other donors' samples. This CDR3 reads CAWRTGVYNEQFF. The CDR3 nucleotides read TGTGCCTGGCGGACAGGAGTATACAATGAGCAGTTCTTC. Using reference TRBV30 and TRBJ2-1 for the parts outside the CDR3, the full variable domain is SQTIHQWPATLVQPVGSPLSLECTVEGTSNPNLYWYRQAAGRGLQLLFYSVGIGQISSEVPQNLSASRPQDRQFILSSKKLLLSDSGFYLCAWRTGVYNEQFFGPGTRLTVL.